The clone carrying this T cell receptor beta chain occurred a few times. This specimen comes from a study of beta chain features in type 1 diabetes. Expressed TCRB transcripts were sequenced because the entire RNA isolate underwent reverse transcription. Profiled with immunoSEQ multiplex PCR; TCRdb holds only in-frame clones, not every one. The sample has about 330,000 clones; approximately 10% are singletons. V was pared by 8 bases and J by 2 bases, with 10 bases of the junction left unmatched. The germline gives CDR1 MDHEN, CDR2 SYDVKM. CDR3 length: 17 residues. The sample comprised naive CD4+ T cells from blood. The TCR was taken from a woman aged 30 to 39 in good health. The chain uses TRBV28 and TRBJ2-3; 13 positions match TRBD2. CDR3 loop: CASPKLGTSGITDTQYF. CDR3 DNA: TGTGCCAGCCCGAAACTGGGGACTAGCGGGATCACAGATACGCAGTATTTT.